The 28 T cell receptor beta chains in this list originate from one sample, sequenced in a study of beta chain features in type 1 diabetes. The isolated RNA, all of it, was reverse transcribed, so expressed TCRB transcripts were what got sequenced. Libraries were prepared by immunoSEQ multiplex PCR; TCRdb keeps only in-frame clonotypes and omits some of them. The data hold hundreds of thousands of clones, with about 30% observed a single time. The sequencing sample was made of naive CD4+ T cells from blood. Receptor source: a man aged 18 to 29 in good health.

This sequence joins TRBV11-2 and TRBJ2-1; a weak D match, TRBD2 (5 bases). V was cut by 2 bases and J by 10 bases, with 15 bases left in between. Germline V CDR1 and CDR2: SGHAT, FQNNGV. The CDR3 covers 14 residues. CDR3 nucleotide sequence: TGTGCCAGCAGCTTATTAGGGAGTCGGTACGAGCAGTTCTTC. As protein: CASSLLGSRYEQFF.

The chain recombines TRBV4-3 with TRBJ1-2, with D hard to call. Trimming took off 0 bases at V and 4 bases at J, with 9 bases between the two ends. The CDR3 is 14 amino acids. Per germline, CDR1 LGHNA and CDR2 YSLEER. The CDR3 loop reads CASSQEAAIYGYTF. The CDR3 DNA follows: TGCGCCAGCAGCCAAGAGGCTGCTATCTATGGCTACACCTTC.

This clone came up a few times. The CDR3 region has the DNA TGTGCCTGGAGTGTACCTCCGGGGACCCAGTACTTC. Encoded protein: CAWSVPPGTQYF. The chain joins TRBV30 to TRBJ2-5, with D hard to call. Trimming left V 0 bases short and J 7 bases short, with 9 bases between. CDR1 and CDR2 (germline): GTSNPN, SVGIG (reference sequence). This CDR3 is built from 12 residues.

Only a few counts were recorded for this clone. The chain recombines TRBV29-1 with TRBJ2-7; 9 bases line up with TRBD2. The germline V gene encodes CDR1 SQVTM and CDR2 ANQGSEA. The CDR3 length is 15 residues. V dropped 4 bases and J dropped 5; count of bases not matched to a gene: 12. CDR3 in DNA: TGCAGCGTTGGCCGGGCTAGCGGGATGCGCGACGAGCAGTACTTC. This encodes CSVGRASGMRDEQYF.

A remark on this clone: Other DNA sequences of this sample code for an identical CDR3. The chain combines TRBV30 with TRBJ2-5, with TRBD2 matching 9 bases. V shed 0 bases, J shed 1 base, and the junction held 3 bases outside the gene matches. CDR1 GTSNPN and CDR2 SVGIG come from the germline V gene (reference sequence). The CDR3 spans 15 residues. The CDR3 region is CAWSVLAGLQETQYF. Written as DNA, the CDR3 is TGTGCCTGGAGTGTACTAGCGGGCCTCCAAGAGACCCAGTACTTC.

The table lists this clone with a count of one. The CDR3 loop is CASSPRTGQGYEQYF. Here the CDR3 DNA reads TGTGCCAGCTCACCACGAACGGGACAGGGATACGAGCAGTACTTC. This chain connects TRBV18 to TRBJ2-7; 9 nucleotides line up with TRBD1. From germline, CDR1 is KGHSH and CDR2 LQKENI. V gave up 1 base and J gave up 4 bases; unmatched junction bases: 5. This CDR3 has 15 amino acids.

This clone showed up just once. The genes are TRBV30 and TRBJ1-5, with 9 bases identical to TRBD1. Looked up from germline, CDR1 is GTSNPN and CDR2 is SVGIG (reference sequence). The V gene end was trimmed by 2 bases and the J gene end by 6 bases; junction bases not matched to a gene: 5. This CDR3 comprises 14 residues. The CDR3 reads CAWSRDRAIQPQHF. The CDR3 DNA follows: TGTGCCTGGAGTAGGGACAGGGCAATTCAGCCCCAGCATTTT.

As DNA, the CDR3 is TGCGCCAGCCGATCGGGAGGAATTGCGGAGACCCAGTACTTC. Translating it yields CASRSGGIAETQYF. The chain has TRBV5-1 and TRBJ2-5; 7 positions agree with TRBD2. Trimming removed 7 bases from V and 5 bases from J; junction bases left unmatched: 11. Germline V CDR1 and CDR2: SGHRS, YFSETQ. The CDR3 totals 14 residues.

The chain combines TRBV5-4 with TRBJ2-1, with 11 bases matching TRBD2. The trim removed 5 bases at V and 5 bases at J, leaving 9 bases unmatched. The length of the CDR3 is 16 residues. The V gene's germline CDR1 is SGHNT and CDR2 YYREEE (reference sequence). The CDR3 DNA reads TGTGCCAGCAGATTAGCGGGAGGGCCTATAAACAATGAGCAGTTCTTC. This encodes CASRLAGGPINNEQFF.

In this sample, this clone turned up a few times. In DNA, the CDR3 is TGTGCCAGCTCACCGGGGTCCCCCTACAATGAGCAGTTCTTC. Translating it yields CASSPGSPYNEQFF. This chain links TRBV18 with TRBJ2-1; D remains unclear. The CDR3 runs to 14 residues. Germline V lookup: CDR1 KGHSH, CDR2 LQKENI. V was cut by 3 bases and J by 2 bases, with 8 bases left in between.

The chain carries TRBV6-6 and TRBJ2-7; 12 nucleotides match TRBD2. Germline assignment: CDR1 MNHNY and CDR2 SVGAGI (reference sequence). The CDR3 is made up of 16 amino acids. J lost 2 bases, V lost 6 bases, and 8 bases had no gene match. The DNA of the CDR3 is TGTGCCAGCAGCTTGGGGAGACTAGCGGGAGCCTACGAGCAGTACTTC. This gives the protein CASSLGRLAGAYEQYF.

This chain links TRBV6-5 with TRBJ1-1; unclear D gene. V dropped 1 base and J dropped 1 base, with 7 bases sitting between them. Germline V CDR1 and CDR2: MNHEY, SVGAGI. The CDR3 consists of 14 residues. The DNA of the CDR3 is TGTGCCAGCAGTTACTACGACACGAACACTGAAGCTTTCTTT. It translates to CASSYYDTNTEAFF.

The V gene is TRBV29-1, the J gene TRBJ2-7, with 10 bases that match TRBD2. Trimming at V came to 5 bases and at J to 2 bases, leaving 9 bases not matched to a gene. CDR1 SQVTM and CDR2 ANQGSEA come from the germline V gene. This CDR3 has 15 residues. The DNA of the CDR3 is TGCAGCGTTACCTTACTAGCGGGATGGCCCTACGAGCAGTACTTC. This gives the protein CSVTLLAGWPYEQYF.

In its sample, this clone was seen once. The chain employs TRBV30 and TRBJ1-4; D might be TRBD1 (6 bases). The V end was cut by 5 bases, the J end by 8 bases, with 15 bases between. Germline lookup yields CDR1 GTSNPN and CDR2 SVGIG (reference sequence). CDR3 size: 13 residues. The CDR3 DNA sequence: TGTGCCTGGTCTTGGGACAACTTGGAAAAACTGTTTTTT. Its protein product is CAWSWDNLEKLFF.

The chain links TRBV19 to TRBJ2-3, with 11 bases matching TRBD2. Losses at the gene ends were 5 bases for V and 0 bases for J; bases not matched to a gene: 4. CDR1 LNHDA and CDR2 SQIVND come from the germline V gene (reference sequence). The CDR3 is made up of 16 amino acids. This chain's CDR3 is CASSLRTSGSTDTQYF. The CDR3 coding sequence is TGTGCCAGTAGTCTCAGGACTAGCGGGAGCACAGATACGCAGTATTTT.

The chain combines TRBV30 with TRBJ2-7; D may be TRBD2 (5 bases). This CDR3 comprises 13 residues. CDR1 and CDR2 (germline): GTSNPN, SVGIG (reference sequence). Trimming cost V 5 bases and J 0 bases, with 11 bases left between them. The CDR3 DNA reads as TGTGCCTGGTCCCGGGAACTCTCCTACGAGCAGTACTTC. Amino acids: CAWSRELSYEQYF.

The genes are TRBV28 and TRBJ2-5, with D perhaps being TRBD1 or TRBD2 (5 bases each). The CDR3 has 13 amino acids. Germline V gives CDR1 MDHEN, CDR2 SYDVKM. Trimming took off 6 bases at V and 7 bases at J, with 15 bases between the two ends. The CDR3 is CASSLGEKRTQYF. The CDR3 DNA reads as TGTGCCAGCAGCTTGGGGGAAAAAAGGACCCAGTACTTC.

CDR3 residues: CASSVDPFGLAGGSGKNIQYF. The CDR3 DNA reads TGTGCCAGCAGCGTAGACCCTTTTGGACTAGCGGGAGGATCAGGCAAAAACATTCAGTACTTC. V gene TRBV9 combines with J gene TRBJ2-4; 14 bases map to TRBD2. V lost 0 bases and J lost 3; bases outside the gene matches: 14. The CDR3 is made up of 21 amino acids. Germline V gene data show CDR1 as SGDLS and CDR2 as YYNGEE. The whole variable domain, filled in from reference TRBV9 and TRBJ2-4, reads DSGVTQTPKHLITATGQRVTLRCSPRSGDLSVYWYQQSLDQGLQFLIQYYNGEERAKGNILERFSAQQFPDLHSELNLSSLELGDSALYFCASSVDPFGLAGGSGKNIQYFGAGTRLSVL.

V and J are TRBV6-5 and TRBJ2-1, with 7 bases fitting TRBD1. J was trimmed by 9 bases and V by 4 bases; bases with no gene match: 9. CDR3 length: 14 amino acids. The germline V gene has CDR1 MNHEY and CDR2 SVGAGI. The CDR3 region has the DNA TGTGCCAGCAGTTTCACCGGGACAGACGGTGAGCAGTTCTTC. Translated: CASSFTGTDGEQFF.

This clone came up a few times. The rearrangement links TRBV9 to TRBJ2-1; D is perhaps TRBD2 (6 bases). Germline V gene lookup returns CDR1 SGDLS and CDR2 YYNGEE. The CDR3 is 12 amino acids. The V end lost 4 bases, the J end lost 6 bases, and 8 bases lay between the germline ends. The CDR3 sequence is CASSRLGNEQFF. The CDR3 bases are TGTGCCAGCAGCCGACTAGGCAATGAGCAGTTCTTC.

This rearrangement joins TRBV30 to TRBJ2-1; possible D gene TRBD1, 6 bases. Germline CDR1 reads GTSNPN; CDR2 reads SVGIG (reference sequence). The CDR3 has 16 residues. Trimming shortened V by 3 bases and J by 6 bases, and 21 bases separated the two germline ends. Written as DNA, the CDR3 is TGTGCCTGGAGCCGGGACATCCTGGGTTACTCCAATGAGCAGTTCTTC. Amino acids: CAWSRDILGYSNEQFF. The full variable domain, in which reference TRBV30 and TRBJ2-1 provide the parts outside the CDR3, is SQTIHQWPATLVQPVGSPLSLECTVEGTSNPNLYWYRQAAGRGLQLLFYSVGIGQISSEVPQNLSASRPQDRQFILSSKKLLLSDSGFYLCAWSRDILGYSNEQFFGPGTRLTVL.

This clone has more than one count but fewer than ten. CDR3 sequence: CASRMDRGSEQYF. In DNA form, the CDR3 reads TGCGCCAGCAGAATGGACAGGGGAAGCGAGCAGTACTTC. The gene calls are TRBV10-2 and TRBJ2-7; TRBD1 agrees at 9 bases. V was pared by 6 bases and J by 6 bases, with 6 bases of the junction left unmatched. This CDR3 has 13 amino acids. Germline CDR1 is WSHSY and CDR2 is SAAADI.

The rearrangement joins TRBV6-5 to TRBJ2-7, with 8 positions matching TRBD2. Losses at the gene ends were 7 bases for V and 4 bases for J; bases not matched to a gene: 12. This CDR3 is 15 amino acids long. Germline V gives CDR1 MNHEY, CDR2 SVGAGI. The DNA of the CDR3 is TGTGCCAGCACTTCCGCGGCGGGAGGACTATACGAGCAGTACTTC. Translating it yields CASTSAAGGLYEQYF.

The rearrangement links TRBV7-2 to TRBJ1-1; D gene unclear. Germline values: CDR1 SGHTA, CDR2 FQGNSA. V was trimmed by 7 bases and J by 5 bases, leaving 17 bases between them. This CDR3 has 14 residues. The CDR3 loop reads CASIPQRGRTEAFF. In nucleotides, the CDR3 is TGTGCCAGCATCCCACAGAGAGGGAGGACTGAAGCTTTCTTT.

This clone occurred a few times. The chain links TRBV4-3 to TRBJ2-1, with 7 bases lining up with TRBD2. With V trimmed by 4 bases and J by 5 bases, 8 bases remained unmatched. Germline V gene sequence: CDR1 LGHNA, CDR2 YSLEER. The CDR3 covers 15 residues. The CDR3 DNA sequence: TGCGCCAGCAGCCGACACTGGGAGGGCGACAATGAGCAGTTCTTC. This codes for CASSRHWEGDNEQFF.

The CDR3 is CASSAGQGVYEQYF. The CDR3 DNA reads as TGTGCCAGCAGCGCGGGACAGGGGGTTTACGAGCAGTACTTC. The chain is built from TRBV9 and TRBJ2-7; 11 positions match TRBD1. The CDR3 has 14 residues. Germline values: CDR1 SGDLS, CDR2 YYNGEE. J lost 4 bases, V lost 3 bases, and 3 bases had no gene match.

This chain connects TRBV30 to TRBJ1-1; possibly TRBD1 for D (6 bases). V was cut by 2 bases and J by 3 bases, with 10 bases left in between. The CDR3 covers 13 residues. CDR1 and CDR2 (germline): GTSNPN, SVGIG (reference sequence). For the CDR3, the DNA is TGTGCCTGGAGTTTACAGGGATACACTGAAGCTTTCTTT. Translated: CAWSLQGYTEAFF.

This sequence joins TRBV19 and TRBJ2-4; tentatively, D is TRBD1 (6 bases). The CDR3 runs to 13 residues. Trimming pared 5 bases from V and 3 bases from J, leaving 8 bases between. Germline V gene data show CDR1 as LNHDA and CDR2 as SQIVND (reference sequence). CDR3 residues: CASSPRGKNIQYF. The CDR3 region has the DNA TGTGCCAGTAGTCCCAGGGGCAAAAACATTCAGTACTTC.